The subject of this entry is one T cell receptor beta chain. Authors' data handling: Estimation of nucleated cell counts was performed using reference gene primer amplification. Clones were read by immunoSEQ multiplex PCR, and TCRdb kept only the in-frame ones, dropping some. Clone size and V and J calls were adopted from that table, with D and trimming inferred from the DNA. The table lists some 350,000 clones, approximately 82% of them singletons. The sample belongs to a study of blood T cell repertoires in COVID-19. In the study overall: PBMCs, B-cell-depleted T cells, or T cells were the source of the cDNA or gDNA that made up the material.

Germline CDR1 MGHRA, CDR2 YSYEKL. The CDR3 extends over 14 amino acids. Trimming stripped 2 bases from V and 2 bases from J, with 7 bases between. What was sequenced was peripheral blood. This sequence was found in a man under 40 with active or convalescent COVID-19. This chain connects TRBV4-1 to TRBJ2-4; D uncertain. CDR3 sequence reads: CASSQPLSKNIQYF. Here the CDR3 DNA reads TGCGCCAGCAGCCAACCACTATCCAAAAACATTCAGTACTTC.